Listed here are 10 T cell receptor beta chains from one sample, sequenced in a study of molecular identifiers for immune sequencing clone quantification. Using its own MiXCR run on the PCR reads, TCRdb lists one record per CDR3 protein. The table lists more than 85,000 distinct CDR3 sequences, approximately 40% of them singletons. The sample was naive CD8+ T cells from blood, with Jurkat cell RNA spiked in. The sample's subset: FACS-sorted CD8+CD4-CCR7+CD45RA+ naive T cells. The receptors were sampled from a human donor in good health. Some libraries in this study had Jurkat cell RNA spiked in.

With respect to this clonotype: Its ends do not fully match the called genes, so a read error is possible. This chain links TRBV7-6 with TRBJ2-3; TRBD1 is a possible D gene (6 bases). The CDR3 loop spans 16 amino acids. Germline V gene data show CDR1 as SGHVS and CDR2 as FNYEAQ. The DNA of the CDR3 is TGTGCCAGCAGCCTAGCAGGGCAGGGGTTAACAGATACGCAGTATTTT. Translation: CASSLAGQGLTDTQYF.

At least ten counts were recorded for this clonotype. The CDR3 loop is CASSLNTGGLYNEQFF. DNA of the CDR3: TGTGCCAGCAGTCTAAATACAGGGGGCCTTTACAATGAGCAGTTCTTC. The chain couples TRBV28 to TRBJ2-1; 9 positions match TRBD1. Germline V gene data show CDR1 as MDHEN and CDR2 as SYDVKM. This CDR3 spans 16 amino acids. Losses at the gene ends were 5 bases for V and 4 bases for J; bases not matched to a gene: 9.

This clonotype was seen ten or more times. The V gene is TRBV7-9, the J gene TRBJ2-3, with 10 bases that match TRBD2. The V and J ends lost 5 bases and 0 bases, in that order; junction bases with no gene match: 2. The germline V gene encodes CDR1 SEHNR and CDR2 FQNEAQ (reference sequence). This CDR3 has 15 amino acids. The CDR3 spells CASSPLAGSTDTQYF. CDR3 nucleotides: TGTGCCAGCAGCCCACTAGCGGGAAGCACAGATACGCAGTATTTT. Complete variable domain (other parts from reference TRBV7-9 and TRBJ2-3): DTGVSQNPRHKITKRGQNVTFRCDPISEHNRLYWYRQTLGQGPEFLTYFQNEAQLEKSRLLSDRFSAERPKGSFSTLEIQRTEQGDSAMYLCASSPLAGSTDTQYFGPGTRLTVL.

There are many counts of this clonotype. The chain combines TRBV28 with TRBJ2-4, with D perhaps assigned TRBD1 or TRBD2 (5 bases each). The CDR3 totals 15 residues. Between the trimmed V and J ends, which lost 8 bases and 1 base, there was a span of 15 bases. CDR1 is MDHEN, CDR2 SYDVKM, per germline. The CDR3 DNA is TGTGCCAGCTCAGCACGGGGCCGGGCCAAAAACATTCAGTACTTC. It specifies CASSARGRAKNIQYF.

The sample holds a few counts of this clonotype. This rearrangement joins TRBV12-3 or TRBV12-4 to TRBJ2-7, with 7 bases aligning to TRBD1. This CDR3 contains 15 residues. The trim removed 4 bases at V and 2 bases at J, leaving 8 bases unmatched. The CDR3: CASSSLRDSPYEQYF. DNA for the CDR3: TGTGCCAGCAGTTCACTCCGGGACAGCCCCTACGAGCAGTACTTC.

V is TRBV6-5 and J is TRBJ2-7, with 9 positions matching TRBD2. The germline gives CDR1 MNHEY, CDR2 SVGAGI. Germline trimming cut 0 bases from V and 2 bases from J; bases unmatched to any gene: 8. This CDR3 spans 17 amino acids. CDR3 nucleotides: TGTGCCAGCAGTTACTCCTTGACTAGCGGCCTTACCTACGAGCAGTACTTC. This translates into CASSYSLTSGLTYEQYF.

This clonotype has only a few counts. The chain carries TRBV4-2 and TRBJ2-3; D is possibly TRBD2 (6 bases). The germline V gene encodes CDR1 LGHNA and CDR2 YNFKEQ. Trimming removed 8 bases from V and 7 bases from J, with 19 bases in between. The CDR3 is made up of 14 amino acids. The CDR3 here is CASSEGRLPHTQYF. As DNA, the CDR3 is TGTGCCAGCTCGGAGGGGCGACTACCACATACGCAGTATTTT.

A word on this clonotype: One end of the junction varies from germline; a read error may be responsible. This sequence joins TRBV27 and TRBJ2-5, with D hard to call. In germline, CDR1 is MNHEY, CDR2 SMNVEV (reference sequence). The CDR3 is 11 residues long. The CDR3 loop is CASCFGETQYF. The CDR3 DNA reads TGTGCCAGCTGTTTCGGGGAGACCCAGTACTTC.

Note on this clonotype: A much larger clone differs by one base, so this may be a read error. Since no conserved phenylalanine or tryptophan closes the CDR3, a read error is the likely cause. The genes are TRBV12-3 or TRBV12-4 and TRBJ2-3; 11 positions match TRBD2. The CDR3 contains 19 residues. With 5 bases clipped from V and 6 bases from J, the junction kept 19 bases outside the gene matches. For the CDR3, the DNA is TGTGCCAGCAGTCGGGACTCACCACTAGCGGGAGCGCTAAGGGATACGCAGTATTAT. Protein sequence: CASSRDSPLAGALRDTQYY.

This rearrangement joins TRBV20-1 to TRBJ1-5; 11 nucleotides line up with TRBD1. The length of the CDR3 is 18 residues. The ends lost 1 base at V and 0 bases at J; junction bases unmatched: 8. Germline lookup yields CDR1 DFQATT and CDR2 SNEGSKA (reference sequence). The CDR3 sequence is CSARAWDRGGYSNQPQHF. The CDR3 bases are TGCAGTGCTAGAGCCTGGGACAGGGGGGGTTATAGCAATCAGCCCCAGCATTTT.